One and the same sample provided the 29 T cell receptor beta chains below, sequenced in a study of radiotherapy plus CTLA-4 blockade in lung cancer. Clones were read by immunoSEQ multiplex PCR, and TCRdb kept only the in-frame ones, dropping some. The sample gives roughly 90,000 clones, roughly 85% of which show up once; under 30% is in the top ten. Material: peripheral blood, obtained from a patient treated with radiotherapy plus ipilimumab. These receptors originate from a human donor with non-small cell lung cancer that progressed on radiotherapy plus ipilimumab.

The V gene is TRBV6-1, the J gene TRBJ2-5, with 7 bases matching TRBD1. Germline-derived CDR1 and CDR2 are MNHNS and SASEGT. V gave up 2 bases and J gave up 5 bases; unmatched junction bases: 5. The CDR3 runs to 14 residues. CDR3 residues: CASSETGARETQYF. The CDR3 region has the DNA TGTGCCAGCAGTGAAACAGGGGCTAGGGAGACCCAGTACTTC.

There are a few counts of this clone. The V and J genes are TRBV28 and TRBJ1-1, with D possibly TRBD1 on 5 matching bases. The ends were cut back, 1 base at V and 3 bases at J, with 9 bases in the middle. This CDR3 has 14 residues. Germline CDR1 reads MDHEN; CDR2 reads SYDVKM. CDR3 amino acids: CASSLLTRDTEAFF. As DNA, the CDR3 is TGTGCCAGCAGTTTATTGACCAGGGACACTGAAGCTTTCTTT.

The rearrangement links TRBV5-6 to TRBJ2-3; D assignment may be TRBD1 or TRBD2 (5 bases each). The germline gives CDR1 SGHDT, CDR2 YYEEEE. The CDR3 runs to 16 residues. V was trimmed by 4 bases and J by 3 bases, leaving 18 bases between them. This chain's CDR3 is CASSTTGSPGTDTQYF. As DNA, the CDR3 is TGTGCCAGCAGCACCACGGGGAGCCCAGGGACAGATACGCAGTATTTT.

This clone appeared a few times. The V gene is TRBV6-5, the J gene TRBJ2-7; unclear D gene. The germline V gene encodes CDR1 MNHEY and CDR2 SVGAGI. V lost 6 bases and J 2 bases, leaving 8 bases between the germline ends. The CDR3 is 12 residues long. This CDR3 is CASRGFTYEQYF. In nucleotides, the CDR3 is TGTGCCAGCAGGGGGTTTACCTACGAGCAGTACTTC.

This rearrangement joins TRBV19 to TRBJ1-2, with D possibly being TRBD1 (5 bases). Germline V gene sequence: CDR1 LNHDA, CDR2 SQIVND (reference sequence). V dropped 11 bases and J dropped 5 bases, with 18 bases sitting between them. CDR3 length: 13 residues. The CDR3, as DNA: TGTGCCGCCGCCCGGGGGGAGGGGTATGGCTACACCTTC. Its translation: CAAARGEGYGYTF.

The chain has TRBV29-1 and TRBJ2-1; D uncertain. The CDR3 consists of 11 residues. CDR1 and CDR2 (germline): SQVTM, ANQGSEA. Trimming took off 0 bases at V and 6 bases at J, with 3 bases between the two ends. This CDR3 is CSVEDVNEQFF. Here the CDR3 DNA reads TGCAGCGTTGAAGATGTCAATGAGCAGTTCTTC.

This clone was counted a single time. This chain joins TRBV28 and TRBJ1-1, with D hard to call. The germline gives CDR1 MDHEN, CDR2 SYDVKM. V was trimmed by 4 bases and J by 6 bases, leaving 9 bases between them. This CDR3 contains 12 residues. The DNA of the CDR3 is TGTGCCAGCAGTTCCCCCAATTCTGAAGCTTTCTTT. This sequence encodes CASSSPNSEAFF. Full variable domain (rest looked up from reference TRBV28 and TRBJ1-1): DVKVTQSSRYLVKRTGEKVFLECVQDMDHENMFWYRQDPGLGLRLIYFSYDVKMKEKGDIPEGYSVSREKKERFSLILESASTNQTSMYLCASSSPNSEAFFGQGTRLTVV.

The chain recombines TRBV29-1 with TRBJ2-2; D gene unclear. The CDR3 is made up of 16 amino acids. V shed 0 bases and J shed 4 bases, with 15 bases lying between them. Germline values: CDR1 SQVTM, CDR2 ANQGSEA. CDR3 residues: CSVEDLSPWGTGELFF. CDR3 coding DNA: TGCAGCGTTGAAGATCTGTCTCCGTGGGGCACCGGGGAGCTGTTTTTT.

The chain is built from TRBV28 and TRBJ1-1; the D gene is possibly TRBD1 (5 bases). V lost 5 bases, J lost 10 bases, and 17 bases lay in between. This CDR3 is 13 amino acids long. Germline CDR1 is MDHEN and CDR2 is SYDVKM. This chain's CDR3 is CASSPPGVRGAFF. The DNA of the CDR3 is TGTGCCAGCAGTCCCCCGGGTGTGAGGGGAGCTTTCTTT.

On this clone itself: The sample carries other DNA sequences with the same CDR3. The chain joins TRBV7-8 to TRBJ2-2; D is uncertain. The V gene's germline CDR1 is SGHVS and CDR2 FQNEAQ. V was pared by 2 bases and J by 6 bases, with 7 bases between. The CDR3 is 13 residues long. The CDR3, as DNA: TGTGCCAGCAGCTTACAATTATCCGGGGAGCTGTTTTTT. Translated, it gives CASSLQLSGELFF.

This clone showed up just once. The gene calls are TRBV27 and TRBJ2-7; weak D call: TRBD1 (5 bases). The germline V gene encodes CDR1 MNHEY and CDR2 SMNVEV (reference sequence). This CDR3 has 15 residues. Deletions cut 5 bases from V and 2 bases from J, with 16 bases between. In DNA form, the CDR3 reads TGTGCCAGCAGTAACAGGCAGGCAGGGCCCTACGAGCAGTACTTC. Protein sequence: CASSNRQAGPYEQYF.

As regards this clone: Compared with germline, one end of the junction differs, possibly owing to a read error. The chain joins TRBV27 to TRBJ2-5; D may be TRBD1 (6 bases). Looked up from germline, CDR1 is MNHEY and CDR2 is SMNVEV (reference sequence). This CDR3 comprises 15 residues. The CDR3 DNA follows: TGTACCAGCAGTCGAGCCGGCACAGGGCAGAAGACCCAGTACTTC. Translation gives CTSSRAGTGQKTQYF.

The V call is TRBV7-2, the J call TRBJ2-5, with 13 bases identical to TRBD2. The J call is uncertain, as TRBJ2-7 better fits the DNA end. Germline CDR1 is SGHTA and CDR2 is FQGNSA. CDR3 length: 16 residues. For the CDR3, the DNA is TGTGCCAGCAGCTCAACCGCTACTAGCGGGAGGGGCGAGCAGTACTTC. Translated: CASSSTATSGRGEQYF.

V and J are TRBV6-6 and TRBJ1-5, with 7 nucleotides matching TRBD1. Looked up from germline, CDR1 is MNHNY and CDR2 is SVGAGI (reference sequence). The length of the CDR3 is 15 residues. V shed 2 bases, J shed 2 bases, and the junction held 3 bases outside the gene matches. DNA for the CDR3: TGTGCCAGCAGTTACCAAACAGGGGGCAATCAGCCCCAGCATTTT. It codes for CASSYQTGGNQPQHF.

The V and J genes are TRBV6-1 and TRBJ2-3; tentatively, D is TRBD1 or TRBD2 (5 bases each). The length of the CDR3 is 16 residues. The germline CDR1 and CDR2 sequences are MNHNS and SASEGT. V was trimmed by 4 bases and J by 0 bases, leaving 14 bases between them. The CDR3 DNA reads TGTGCCAGCAGTGGCCCCGGGACGGCTAGCACAGATACGCAGTATTTT. It encodes CASSGPGTASTDTQYF.

This chain links TRBV7-3 with TRBJ2-1, with 11 bases that match TRBD2. Germline CDR1 reads SGHTA; CDR2 reads FQGTGA. The CDR3 runs 18 residues. V was pared by 5 bases and J by 1 base, with 10 bases of the junction left unmatched. CDR3 DNA sequence: TGTGCCAGCAGCCCACGGAGTAGCGGGAGGGGATCCTACAATGAGCAGTTCTTC. Translation gives CASSPRSSGRGSYNEQFF.

V and J are TRBV2 and TRBJ2-2, with D possibly matching TRBD1 (6 bases). The V end was cut by 7 bases, the J end by 7 bases, with 13 bases between. The CDR3 runs 13 residues. Germline V lookup: CDR1 SNHLY, CDR2 FYNNEI. The CDR3 nucleotides are TGTGCCAGCACCCCAGGGGACGGCGGGGAGCTGTTTTTT. Translation gives CASTPGDGGELFF.

V is TRBV28 and J is TRBJ1-1; D not certain. The CDR3 has 14 residues. V was pared by 2 bases and J by 1 base, with 8 bases between. Germline CDR1 MDHEN, CDR2 SYDVKM. In nucleotides, the CDR3 is TGTGCCAGCAGTTTAGCGGAGTGGAACACTGAAGCTTTCTTT. This codes for CASSLAEWNTEAFF.

The J gene is TRBJ2-7, the V gene TRBV6-1, with D possibly matching TRBD2 (7 bases). The length of the CDR3 is 16 residues. CDR1 MNHNS and CDR2 SASEGT come from the germline V gene. The V gene lost 2 bases and the J gene lost 2 bases, with 16 bases spanning the gap. Here the CDR3 reads CASSEKGGGLAYEQYF. For the CDR3, the DNA is TGTGCCAGCAGTGAAAAAGGGGGAGGGCTAGCCTACGAGCAGTACTTC.

J is TRBJ1-5 and V is TRBV10-1; the D is unclear. CDR1 is WNHNN, CDR2 SYGVQD, per germline (reference sequence). The CDR3 is 14 residues long. V gave up 0 bases and J gave up 9 bases, with 12 bases separating them. The CDR3 DNA sequence: TGCGCCAGCAGTGAGTCGACTAAGGGATCGCCCCAGCATTTT. This codes for CASSESTKGSPQHF.

The chain uses TRBV6-1 and TRBJ2-5; D remains ambiguous. V was shortened by 6 bases and J by 5 bases, with 10 bases between the two germline ends. Germline lookup yields CDR1 MNHNS and CDR2 SASEGT. CDR3 length equals 12 residues. The CDR3 region has the DNA TGTGCCAGCAGGGCAGGCCGGGAGACCCAGTACTTC. Amino acids: CASRAGRETQYF.

The V gene is TRBV7-3, the J gene TRBJ2-5; D might be TRBD2 (6 bases). The length of the CDR3 is 14 residues. Trimming stripped 1 base from V and 5 bases from J, with 11 bases between. CDR1 is SGHTA, CDR2 FQGTGA, per germline. The chain's CDR3 is CASSLSGGKETQYF. CDR3 nucleotide sequence: TGTGCCAGCAGCTTAAGTGGGGGGAAGGAGACCCAGTACTTC.

The gene calls are TRBV5-6 and TRBJ2-3; TRBD2 matches 9 bases. Germline loops: CDR1 SGHDT, CDR2 YYEEEE. CDR3 size: 14 residues. J lost 3 bases, V lost 1 base, and 0 bases had no gene match. Written as DNA, the CDR3 is TGTGCCAGCAGCTTGACTAGCGGGACAGATACGCAGTATTTT. Its translation: CASSLTSGTDTQYF.

The gene calls are TRBV6-1 and TRBJ1-4; 8 bases fit TRBD1. The germline V gene has CDR1 MNHNS and CDR2 SASEGT. This CDR3 is 15 amino acids long. Trimming cost V 5 bases and J 8 bases; bases outside gene matches: 10. Written as DNA, the CDR3 is TGTGCCAGCAGTAGGAGGGACCGACAGGGGGAAAAACTGTTTTTT. Its protein is CASSRRDRQGEKLFF.

CDR3 region: CASSVGDRGSYEQYF. The CDR3 nucleotides read TGTGCCAGCAGCGTAGGGGACAGGGGCTCCTACGAGCAGTACTTC. The J gene is TRBJ2-7, the V gene TRBV9, with 10 bases aligning to TRBD1. Germline V gene data show CDR1 as SGDLS and CDR2 as YYNGEE. This CDR3 contains 15 residues. The ends lost 0 bases at V and 0 bases at J; junction bases unmatched: 0.

This clone was counted a single time. The sample contains more than one DNA sequence encoding this CDR3. The chain carries TRBV27 and TRBJ2-7; 7 bases fit TRBD1. The V and J ends lost 5 bases and 0 bases, in that order; junction bases with no gene match: 7. CDR1 is MNHEY and CDR2 is SMNVEV in the germline V gene (reference sequence). The CDR3 runs 15 residues. The CDR3 DNA follows: TGTGCCAGCAGTACCCGACAGGGTAGCTCCTACGAGCAGTACTTC. Residues: CASSTRQGSSYEQYF.

This sequence joins TRBV27 and TRBJ2-5; tentative D call: TRBD1 (6 bases). Germline CDR1 and CDR2: MNHEY and SMNVEV (reference sequence). V was clipped by 3 bases and J by 5 bases, with 31 bases between them. This CDR3 is built from 20 residues. CDR3 coding DNA: TGTGCCAGCAGTTTCCCTGTAACCCCGGTAGTCAGGGGTCAGGGGGAGACCCAGTACTTC. Residues: CASSFPVTPVVRGQGETQYF.

The chain couples TRBV27 to TRBJ2-2; a weak D match, TRBD2 (5 bases). The CDR3 is made up of 13 amino acids. The ends were cut back, 5 bases at V and 9 bases at J, with 13 bases in the middle. CDR1 is MNHEY and CDR2 is SMNVEV in the germline V gene (reference sequence). DNA for the CDR3: TGTGCCAGCAGTCCGGGTACCGGGAGGGAGCTGTTTTTT. This translates into CASSPGTGRELFF.

The rearrangement joins TRBV11-2 to TRBJ2-3; 9 nucleotides align to TRBD1. Germline trimming cut 3 bases from V and 10 bases from J; bases unmatched to any gene: 11. The CDR3 runs to 15 residues. Germline V CDR1 and CDR2: SGHAT, FQNNGV. This chain's CDR3 is CASSLGQGRALAQYF. In nucleotides, the CDR3 is TGTGCCAGCAGCTTGGGACAGGGCCGTGCGTTAGCGCAGTATTTT.